The 26 T cell receptor beta chains presented below share a single source sample, sequenced in a study of shared clonotypes between healthy human individuals. The data were produced by immunoSEQ multiplex PCR, yet TCRdb's version contains in-frame clones alone and is incomplete. The sample lists about 1 million clones, roughly 80% seen once, with about 1.5% in the top ten. Sequencing used memory CD4+ T cells sorted from blood. Subset reported: CD45RA-negative fraction. The receptors come from a man aged 18 to 30 in good health.

The CDR3 region has the DNA TGTGCCAGCAGTTTGTCGGACACGCGGGGCTACACCTTC. Amino acid sequence: CASSLSDTRGYTF. The chain recombines TRBV28 with TRBJ1-2, with D possibly TRBD1 on 5 matching bases. From germline, CDR1 is MDHEN and CDR2 SYDVKM. This CDR3 has 13 amino acids. Trimming took off 3 bases at V and 8 bases at J, with 13 bases between the two ends.

There are a few counts of this clone. The chain is built from TRBV18 and TRBJ2-5, with TRBD2 as a possible D gene (6 bases). V dropped 0 bases and J dropped 3 bases, with 11 bases sitting between them. Germline CDR1 is KGHSH and CDR2 is LQKENI. CDR3 length equals 15 residues. The CDR3 sequence is CASSPPVADKETQYF. CDR3 coding DNA: TGTGCCAGCTCACCACCGGTAGCGGACAAAGAGACCCAGTACTTC. The entire variable domain, with the rest obtained from reference TRBV18 and TRBJ2-5, is as follows: NAGVMQNPRHLVRRRGQEARLRCSPMKGHSHVYWYRQLPEEGLKFMVYLQKENIIDESGMPKERFSAEFPKEGPSILRIQQVVRGDSAAYFCASSPPVADKETQYFGPGTRLLVL.

The V call is TRBV4-1, the J call TRBJ2-7; D uncertain. The germline gives CDR1 MGHRA, CDR2 YSYEKL. The CDR3 runs 13 residues. Trimming took off 0 bases at V and 13 bases at J, with 16 bases between the two ends. CDR3 in amino acids: CASSQDSGWSRYF. The DNA of the CDR3 is TGCGCCAGCAGCCAAGATTCCGGGTGGTCTAGATACTTC.

The J gene is TRBJ2-5, the V gene TRBV9; maybe TRBD1 (6 bases). Germline CDR1 is SGDLS and CDR2 is YYNGEE. The V end lost 4 bases, the J end lost 4 bases, and 17 bases lay between the germline ends. This CDR3 is 15 amino acids long. The CDR3 coding sequence is TGTGCCAGCAGCCCGAGTGGGGGCGGTGGAGAGACCCAGTACTTC. This sequence encodes CASSPSGGGGETQYF.

The rearrangement uses TRBV7-2 and TRBJ1-5; TRBD1 is a possible D gene (6 bases). This CDR3 has 16 amino acids. The germline CDR1 and CDR2 sequences are SGHTA and FQGNSA. Trimming removed 1 base from V and 0 bases from J, with 10 bases in between. This CDR3 is CASSLDGRGSNQPQHF. In DNA form, the CDR3 reads TGTGCCAGCAGCTTAGATGGCAGGGGTAGCAATCAGCCCCAGCATTTT.

Written as DNA, the CDR3 is TGTGCCAGCAGCTTAGGACTGGGACTAGCATTGGAGCAGTTCTTC. This codes for CASSLGLGLALEQFF. V gene TRBV11-2 combines with J gene TRBJ2-1, with TRBD2 matching 9 bases. V shed 1 base and J 10 bases; nucleotides not matched to a gene: 8. CDR1 and CDR2 (germline): SGHAT, FQNNGV. This CDR3 is 15 amino acids long.

The chain uses TRBV2 and TRBJ1-2; 11 bases are a match to TRBD1. The CDR3 loop spans 11 amino acids. Germline V gene lookup returns CDR1 SNHLY and CDR2 FYNNEI. The CDR3 is CASGTGGGYTF. CDR3 coding DNA: TGTGCGAGCGGGACAGGGGGAGGCTACACCTTC.

V usage is TRBV4-1 and J usage is TRBJ1-4, with a tentative D call TRBD1 (5 bases). The length of the CDR3 is 14 residues. CDR1 and CDR2 (germline): MGHRA, YSYEKL. Trimming left V 2 bases short and J 16 bases short, with 20 bases between. In nucleotides, the CDR3 is TGCGCCAGCAGCCAATCGAGTGTGTCTTGGGGGAGGTTTTTT. It specifies CASSQSSVSWGRFF.

The chain couples TRBV28 to TRBJ2-7; 8 positions match TRBD1. Trimming removed 3 bases from V and 1 base from J; junction bases left unmatched: 8. CDR3 length: 16 amino acids. Germline assignment: CDR1 MDHEN and CDR2 SYDVKM. Written as DNA, the CDR3 is TGTGCCAGCAGTTTCCTATACGGGGACAGGTCCTACGAGCAGTACTTC. This sequence encodes CASSFLYGDRSYEQYF.

The chain uses TRBV10-2 and TRBJ2-7, with 9 bases aligning to TRBD1. The trim removed 7 bases at V and 4 bases at J, leaving 8 bases unmatched. Germline loops: CDR1 WSHSY, CDR2 SAAADI. The CDR3 has 14 residues. Here the CDR3 DNA reads TGCGCCAGCAATCCACAGGGGGCACGGTACGAGCAGTACTTC. Residues: CASNPQGARYEQYF.

To note about this clone: The same CDR3 is also encoded by other DNA sequences in this sample. The chain couples TRBV7-2 to TRBJ2-2; 7 nucleotides agree with TRBD1. V was clipped by 1 base and J by 5 bases; unmatched bases: 7. Germline V gene lookup returns CDR1 SGHTA and CDR2 FQGNSA. This CDR3 has 16 amino acids. This CDR3 is CASSLGAGGRTGELFF. The DNA for the CDR3 is TGTGCCAGCAGCTTAGGGGCAGGGGGACGGACCGGGGAGCTGTTTTTT. Filled out from reference TRBV7-2 and TRBJ2-2, the complete variable domain reads GAGVSQSPSNKVTEKGKDVELRCDPISGHTALYWYRQSLGQGLEFLIYFQGNSAPDKSGLPSDRFSAERTGGSVSTLTIQRTQQEDSAVYLCASSLGAGGRTGELFFGEGSRLTVL.

This chain joins TRBV10-2 and TRBJ1-2; D remains ambiguous. The V end lost 6 bases, the J end lost 6 bases, and 14 bases lay between the germline ends. Germline V gene sequence: CDR1 WSHSY, CDR2 SAAADI. This CDR3 spans 13 amino acids. The CDR3 here is CASSPGSVNGYTF. In nucleotides, the CDR3 is TGCGCCAGCAGCCCTGGTAGTGTTAATGGCTACACCTTC.

J is TRBJ2-2 and V is TRBV11-1; D unclear. In germline, CDR1 is SGHAT, CDR2 FQDESV (reference sequence). The CDR3 sequence is 13 residues long. Deletions cut 2 bases from V and 0 bases from J, with 1 base between. The CDR3 nucleotides are TGTGCCAGCAGCTTAACGAACACCGGGGAGCTGTTTTTT. Translated: CASSLTNTGELFF.

The count of this clone is one. The gene calls are TRBV30 and TRBJ2-5; 10 nucleotides line up with TRBD2. Trimming removed 0 bases from V and 2 bases from J; junction bases left unmatched: 3. Germline V gene lookup returns CDR1 GTSNPN and CDR2 SVGIG (reference sequence). The CDR3 is 15 amino acids. CDR3 sequence: CAWSVASGGQETQYF. CDR3 coding DNA: TGTGCCTGGAGTGTAGCTAGCGGGGGACAAGAGACCCAGTACTTC.

V is TRBV28 and J is TRBJ1-2; perhaps TRBD1 as D (5 bases). This CDR3 has 13 amino acids. Germline CDR1 is MDHEN and CDR2 is SYDVKM. The V and J ends lost 6 bases and 5 bases respectively, with 13 bases between them. The CDR3 loop reads CASSAGGGYGYTF. The DNA of the CDR3 is TGTGCCAGCAGCGCCGGGGGAGGGTATGGCTACACCTTC.

The V gene is TRBV6-1, the J gene TRBJ1-5, with D maybe TRBD1 (6 bases). This CDR3 is 14 amino acids long. Germline CDR1 and CDR2: MNHNS and SASEGT. V dropped 5 bases and J dropped 2 bases, with 10 bases sitting between them. CDR3 nucleotides: TGTGCCAGCAGTTGGGGGGCCGGCAATCAGCCCCAGCATTTT. It specifies CASSWGAGNQPQHF.

A remark on this clone: The sample has other DNA sequences that encode this CDR3 too. J is TRBJ2-2 and V is TRBV6-1; D is possibly TRBD1 or TRBD2 (5 bases each). The germline V and J ends were trimmed by 8 bases and 0 bases, with 10 bases remaining between them. In germline, CDR1 is MNHNS, CDR2 SASEGT. This CDR3 is built from 14 residues. This chain's CDR3 is CASRDRANTGELFF. The CDR3 DNA reads as TGTGCCAGCCGGGACCGTGCGAACACCGGGGAGCTGTTTTTT.

The rearrangement joins TRBV28 to TRBJ1-1, with a possible D match to TRBD1 (5 bases). The CDR3 is 14 amino acids. Germline V gene sequence: CDR1 MDHEN, CDR2 SYDVKM. V dropped 4 bases and J dropped 6 bases, with 15 bases sitting between them. The CDR3 bases are TGTGCCAGCAGTTCCCTCCGGGGGATGGCTGAAGCTTTCTTT. Its translation: CASSSLRGMAEAFF.

J is TRBJ1-3 and V is TRBV30; D is uncertain. V dropped 3 bases and J dropped 4 bases, with 13 bases sitting between them. Germline CDR1 GTSNPN, CDR2 SVGIG (reference sequence). The CDR3 totals 14 residues. The CDR3 loop is CAWSRPRGGNTIYF. CDR3 DNA: TGTGCCTGGAGCCGCCCTAGAGGGGGAAACACCATATATTTT. Using reference TRBV30 and TRBJ1-3 for the parts outside the CDR3, the full variable domain is SQTIHQWPATLVQPVGSPLSLECTVEGTSNPNLYWYRQAAGRGLQLLFYSVGIGQISSEVPQNLSASRPQDRQFILSSKKLLLSDSGFYLCAWSRPRGGNTIYFGEGSWLTVV.

The J gene is TRBJ1-2, the V gene TRBV4-1; D is ambiguous. CDR1 is MGHRA and CDR2 is YSYEKL in the germline V gene. CDR3 length equals 14 residues. The V end lost 6 bases, the J end lost 7 bases, and 18 bases lay between the germline ends. The CDR3, as DNA: TGCGCCAGCAGTCCTGGGAGGCCACAGCGTGGCTACACCTTC. Translating gives CASSPGRPQRGYTF.

The chain has TRBV6-1 and TRBJ1-2; 9 nucleotides line up with TRBD1. The CDR3 contains 16 residues. J gave up 2 bases and V 1 base, and 5 bases lay outside the gene matches. Germline CDR1 MNHNS, CDR2 SASEGT. CDR3 residues: CASSEEDRGWNYGYTF. CDR3 coding DNA: TGTGCCAGCAGTGAAGAGGACAGGGGATGGAACTATGGCTACACCTTC.

This clone turned up a few times. The V and J genes are TRBV4-3 and TRBJ2-7, with D unclear. Germline V lookup: CDR1 LGHNA, CDR2 YSLEER. The ends were cut back, 0 bases at V and 1 base at J, with 4 bases in the middle. The CDR3 runs 13 residues. The CDR3 spells CASSQDSSYEQYF. CDR3 nucleotides: TGCGCCAGCAGCCAAGATTCGTCCTACGAGCAGTACTTC.

A few counts support this clone. In nucleotides, the CDR3 is TGTGCCAGTAGTCCCAGCAGGTTCGACGAGCAGTACTTC. It yields the protein CASSPSRFDEQYF. This chain uses TRBV19 with TRBJ2-7, with unresolved D. V lost 5 bases to trimming and J lost 5 bases, with 13 bases between them. The CDR3 has 13 amino acids. Germline CDR1 and CDR2: LNHDA and SQIVND (reference sequence).

The chain employs TRBV20-1 and TRBJ2-1, with D possibly being TRBD2 (6 bases). The CDR3 has 11 amino acids. The germline V and J ends were trimmed by 3 bases and 13 bases, with 13 bases remaining between them. CDR1 is DFQATT, CDR2 SNEGSKA, per germline (reference sequence). CDR3 residues: CSASLRGAQFF. The CDR3 DNA follows: TGCAGTGCTAGCCTCCGCGGGGCACAGTTCTTC.

This clone was picked up one time. This chain links TRBV6-1 with TRBJ2-4; D gene uncertain. CDR1 and CDR2 from the germline V gene are MNHNS and SASEGT. V lost 1 base to trimming and J lost 0 bases, with 10 bases between them. This CDR3 spans 16 amino acids. This chain's CDR3 is CASSEGAPLAKNIQYF. CDR3 nucleotide sequence: TGTGCCAGCAGTGAAGGAGCACCACTAGCCAAAAACATTCAGTACTTC.

This chain links TRBV4-2 with TRBJ1-5; D uncertain. Germline CDR1 and CDR2: LGHNA and YNFKEQ. The CDR3 is made up of 15 amino acids. V was clipped by 1 base and J by 5 bases, with 12 bases between them. The DNA for the CDR3 is TGTGCCAGCAGCCAAGTGCTTGGAGGTTATCAGCCCCAGCATTTT. This translates into CASSQVLGGYQPQHF.